This record covers a single T cell receptor (beta chain). The sample is drawn from a study of blood T cell repertoires in COVID-19. About the research overall: In each case, the material was cDNA or gDNA derived from T cells, B-cell-depleted T cells, or PBMCs.

In the authors' methods: Reference gene primer amplification yielded estimated nucleated cell counts. Data came from immunoSEQ multiplex PCR; TCRdb stores just in-frame clones and leaves some out. Clone size and V and J calls were adopted from that table, with D and trimming inferred from the DNA. The table has 35,000 to 40,000 clones, around nine tenths seen once. The germline V and J ends were trimmed by 2 bases and 3 bases, with 14 bases remaining between them. The V gene's germline CDR1 is KGHSH and CDR2 LQKENI. The CDR3 is 15 amino acids. The receptor was derived from a man aged 55-75 years with active COVID-19. This chain joins TRBV18 and TRBJ2-7; D unresolved. The sequencing sample was made of peripheral blood. The DNA of the CDR3 is TGTGCCAGCTCACCAGCGAATACCCTAGGCTACGAGCAGTACTTC. Protein sequence: CASSPANTLGYEQYF.